Each of the 6 T cell receptor beta chains below was sequenced from the same sample in a study of blood T cell repertoires in COVID-19. Clones were read by immunoSEQ multiplex PCR, and TCRdb kept only the in-frame ones, dropping some. The table lists 84,000 or so clones, roughly 88% of them singletons. Sequenced: peripheral blood. The receptors derive from a man between 65 and 79 years old with acute or convalescent COVID-19.

The V gene is TRBV5-4, the J gene TRBJ2-7, with TRBD1 matching over 10 bases. Germline lookup yields CDR1 SGHNT and CDR2 YYREEE (reference sequence). After removal of 4 bases from V and 7 bases from J, the junction contained 8 bases not matched to a gene. The CDR3 covers 14 residues. Written as DNA, the CDR3 is TGTGCCAGCAGCGCGGGACAGGGGAGAGGGGAGCAGTACTTC. It translates to CASSAGQGRGEQYF. Variable domain in full (rest from reference TRBV5-4 and TRBJ2-7): ETGVTQSPTHLIKTRGQQVTLRCSSQSGHNTVSWYQQALGQGPQFIFQYYREEENGRGNFPPRFSGLQFPNYSSELNVNALELDDSALYLCASSAGQGRGEQYFGPGTRLTVT.

This chain connects TRBV2 to TRBJ2-1, with D possibly TRBD1 on 5 matching bases. This CDR3 comprises 15 residues. V dropped 4 bases and J dropped 3 bases, with 13 bases sitting between them. The V gene's germline CDR1 is SNHLY and CDR2 FYNNEI. This CDR3 reads CASSVRQGNYNEQFF. The CDR3 DNA sequence: TGTGCCAGCAGTGTCCGGCAGGGAAACTACAATGAGCAGTTCTTC.

The rearrangement uses TRBV27 and TRBJ2-1, with 7 bases that match TRBD2. With V trimmed by 2 bases and J by 9 bases, 19 bases remained unmatched. Germline V gives CDR1 MNHEY, CDR2 SMNVEV (reference sequence). The CDR3 spans 18 residues. The CDR3 is CASSLEEIWGGPISEQFF. For the CDR3, the DNA is TGTGCCAGCAGTTTAGAAGAAATCTGGGGAGGGCCTATCAGTGAGCAGTTCTTC.

This clone has just a few counts. The rearrangement joins TRBV9 to TRBJ1-6, with 10 bases aligning to TRBD1. This CDR3 comprises 15 residues. V trimming: 1 base; J trimming: 8 bases; junction bases outside the gene matches: 3. Germline values: CDR1 SGDLS, CDR2 YYNGEE. CDR3 in DNA: TGTGCCAGCAGCGTAACGGACAGGGGGGATTCACCCCTCCACTTT. It translates to CASSVTDRGDSPLHF.

This clone was counted between two and nine times. This sequence joins TRBV18 and TRBJ1-5; 8 nucleotides line up with TRBD1. The germline gives CDR1 KGHSH, CDR2 LQKENI. V lost 4 bases, J lost 6 bases, and 8 bases stayed unmatched. The CDR3 loop spans 15 amino acids. This CDR3 reads CASSQTGGEGQPQHF. DNA of the CDR3: TGTGCCAGCTCACAAACAGGGGGGGAGGGTCAGCCCCAGCATTTT.

This clone was counted only a few times. This sequence joins TRBV27 and TRBJ2-1; 8 bases are a match to TRBD2. Germline V gene data show CDR1 as MNHEY and CDR2 as SMNVEV (reference sequence). This CDR3 is 15 amino acids long. The trim removed 9 bases at V and 5 bases at J, leaving 12 bases unmatched. The CDR3 nucleotides read TGTGCCAGTCATTCCCTCGGGGGGGGGAACAATGAGCAGTTCTTC. It codes for CASHSLGGGNNEQFF.